A selection of T cell receptor beta chains follows, all from one sample in a study of shared clonotypes between healthy human individuals. TCRdb's copy holds only in-frame clones and misses some; the assay was immunoSEQ multiplex PCR. Of more than 2,000,000 clones listed, more than 90% are singletons. The specimen sequenced was naive CD4+ T cells sorted from blood. The source of these receptors is a man between 18 and 29 years old in good health. CDR3s include the opening cysteine and the closing phenylalanine or tryptophan. D genes are given only for firm matches. Expanded clones get a size class; other rows say once, few or many, or leave the size out.

CASRGLGTEAFF | TGTGCCAGCCGGGGGCTCGGGACTGAAGCTTTCTTT | TRBV11-3 | few | TRBJ1-1 | -
CASSRGANTGELFF | TGTGCCAGCAGCCGCGGCGCGAACACCGGGGAGCTGTTTTTT | TRBV6-1 | - | TRBJ2-2 | -
CAWGTGGADEQFF | TGTGCCTGGGGGACAGGGGGCGCGGATGAGCAGTTCTTC | TRBV30 | - | TRBJ2-1 | TRBD1
CASSQDISTGRRDEQYF | TGCGCCAGCAGCCAGGATATTTCGACAGGGCGGCGGGACGAGCAGTACTTC | TRBV4-1 | - | TRBJ2-7 | TRBD1
CATSRRVPRVRETQYF | TGTGCCACCAGCAGACGAGTACCCAGAGTTCGAGAGACCCAGTACTTC | TRBV15 | - | TRBJ2-5 | -
CASSPDNSNQPQHF | TGTGCCAGCTCACCGGACAATAGCAATCAGCCCCAGCATTTT | TRBV18 | few | TRBJ1-5 | -
CASSPPGRADYEQYF | TGTGCCAGCTCACCACCGGGTAGGGCAGACTACGAGCAGTACTTC | TRBV18 | - | TRBJ2-7 | -
CAWSPIRTSGDTAKNIQYF | TGTGCCTGGAGTCCTATAAGGACTAGCGGAGATACCGCCAAAAACATTCAGTACTTC | TRBV30 | - | TRBJ2-4 | TRBD2
CASSFDADGPYEQYF | TGCGCCAGCAGCTTTGACGCTGACGGCCCATACGAGCAGTACTTC | TRBV5-1 | - | TRBJ2-7 | -
CASSLVGLLNTEAFF | TGTGCCAGCAGCTTAGTAGGGCTCTTGAACACTGAAGCTTTCTTT | TRBV7-2 | - | TRBJ1-1 | -
CASSPLLGGASYEQYF | TGTGCCAGCAGTCCCTTGCTGGGGGGCGCGTCCTACGAGCAGTACTTC | TRBV5-5 | - | TRBJ2-7 | -
CASSENSVWNTIYF | TGTGCCAGCAGTGAAAATTCGGTTTGGAACACCATATATTTT | TRBV2 | once | TRBJ1-3 | -
CASSDQGAIAGELFF | TGTGCCAGCAGTGACCAAGGGGCAATAGCCGGGGAGCTGTTTTTT | TRBV6-1 | - | TRBJ2-2 | -
CASREAGHEQYF | TGTGCCAGCAGAGAAGCCGGGCACGAGCAGTACTTC | TRBV7-3 | - | TRBJ2-7 | -